Shown below are 3 T cell receptor beta chains from a single sample sequenced in a study of blood T cell repertoires in COVID-19. Profiled with immunoSEQ multiplex PCR; TCRdb holds only in-frame clones, not every one. The table shows 120,000 to 150,000 clones, with approximately 88% occurring only once. Sequenced: peripheral blood. The receptors were sampled from a woman aged 45-59 years with acute or convalescent COVID-19.

The chain uses TRBV11-2 and TRBJ1-2; TRBD1 matches 9 bases. Germline V gene sequence: CDR1 SGHAT, CDR2 FQNNGV. CDR3 length: 15 amino acids. J lost 3 bases, V lost 1 base, and 3 bases had no gene match. This CDR3 reads CASSLVGQGDYGYTF. The DNA for the CDR3 is TGTGCCAGCAGCTTAGTGGGACAGGGTGACTATGGCTACACCTTC.

The chain has TRBV6-1 and TRBJ2-7, with 10 bases fitting TRBD2. The CDR3 is 15 amino acids. CDR1 and CDR2 (germline): MNHNS, SASEGT. V lost 2 bases and J lost 3; bases outside the gene matches: 4. The CDR3 loop reads CASSESLAGDYEQYF. For the CDR3, the DNA is TGTGCCAGCAGTGAAAGTCTAGCGGGAGACTACGAGCAGTACTTC.

The rearrangement uses TRBV2 and TRBJ2-3; 7 bases fit TRBD2. With V trimmed by 8 bases and J by 1 base, 18 bases remained unmatched. Germline-derived CDR1 and CDR2 are SNHLY and FYNNEI. CDR3 length: 18 residues. The CDR3 DNA is TGTGCCAGCGGGGCGGCCCTTTTCGGGACTACCCGCACAGATACGCAGTATTTT. This gives the protein CASGAALFGTTRTDTQYF.